Described below is a single TCR beta chain sequence and its context. Its binding antigen is unknown. Base qualities are not provided; no much larger clone lies one nucleotide away. The CDR3 regions of human TCRbeta chains were subjected to immunosequencing. The authors' analysis ran thus. Repertoire TCRs were checked for matches against a reference library of SARS-CoV-2-specific TCRs that had been generated using the MIRA antigen-specificity platform. Breadth was defined as the fraction of unique TCRs that were SARS-CoV-2-associated. Depth was defined as the fraction of total T cells that were SARS-CoV-2-associated. Using the MIRA data, each spike-specific TCR was assigned both to the spike region to which the TCR was reactive and to a CD4 or CD8 class. Log10-transformed breadth and depth values were compared by one-way ANOVA with Sidak's multiple comparisons tests. TCRdb took this table from immuneACCESS and kept in-frame rearrangements with V and J called. Such tables lack part of the clones; where checked against another copy, unresolved V genes explain under half of the gap, and the rest is unexplained. V and J calls and clone size are those listed in that table; D and trimming were worked out from the DNA. Counted in this sample were approximately 100,000 clones; around 87% of them appeared once. Roughly a tenth of the sample rests with the top ten.

The time point label corresponds to: about 28 days (+/-7) after the second vaccine dose. AZD1222 recipients whose second dose came at about 4 weeks and those whose second dose came at about 12 weeks were combined into one group, since spike-specific TCR depth and breadth did not differ between the two schedules. Samples from vaccinated people were obtained from the UK trials COV001 and COV002, which included a single-blind randomized controlled phase 2/3 trial of AZD1222 (ChAdOx1 nCoV-19) in healthy adults. For TCRbeta chain sequencing, PBMC samples from trial participants were taken at day 0 and at day 28 after the second dose. This entry is derived from a study of T cell responses to AZD1222 COVID-19 vaccine listed by TCRdb under 2021. Study-level background: A total of about 250 trial participants underwent TCR sequencing, of whom around 210 had received two doses of AZD1222 and some 26 had received two doses of the MenACWY control vaccine. Trial participants were enrolled by age into subgroups of 18-55, 56-69 and 70-plus years, and around 150, 28 and 57 TCR-sequenced participants, respectively, were included in these subgroups.

Study-wide findings and limitations: Conclusions about previously exposed vaccinees are limited, since just five or six AZD1222 recipients were seropositive for SARS-CoV-2 at baseline. Participants were mostly white British and included more females than males, and it was suggested by the authors that clonal diversity may have been underestimated. Spike-specific TCR breadth and depth rose significantly after two AZD1222 doses compared with day 0 and with MenACWY recipients. CD4 TCRs associated with the vaccine covered the entire spike protein, and the dominant responses were in regions 160-218 and 743-854. Because no day 14 peak-response samples were available, the repertoires could be characterized only after the peak T cell response. Reportedly, almost half of the unique spike-specific TCRs recognized epitopes lying outside the regions that are mutated in the B.1.351 and B.1.1.7 variants. In the small 56-69-year group, the increase in depth fell short of significance, most likely because of low power.

CDR1 and CDR2 (LGHNT, FRNRAP) derive from the germline V gene. Trimming at the junction amounts to 1 base on V and 3 bases on J, and the germline ends lie 7 bases apart. From cysteine to phenylalanine, the CDR3 is 13 amino acids long. Left in the record is the CDR3 DNA by itself, 39 bases read in frame from the first base. The sequence came from an adult who received the AZD1222 COVID-19 vaccine. Sequencing used peripheral blood, obtained 28 days after the second AZD1222 dose. The chain is encoded by TRBV12-5 joined to TRBJ2-7; the D segment cannot be called with confidence. The nucleotide sequence reads TGTGCTAGTGGTTTGGGCGTGTACTACGAGCAGTACTTC. It translates as CASGLGVYYEQYF.